The 4 T cell receptor beta chains below were found in one sample sequenced in a study of CD8+ T cells in alopecia areata. RNA was isolated and reverse transcribed to cDNA, the sequencing template. The method was immunoSEQ multiplex PCR; TCRdb's version includes in-frame clones alone and lacks a portion of them. The table records approximately 280,000 clones, roughly 64% of them present only once. Regarding treatment: oral pan-JAK inhibitor, 5-10 mg twice daily. Here the sequenced sample was CD4+ T cells sorted from blood, taken at week 24, from a patient treated with tofacitinib. The receptors stem from a human donor with alopecia areata.

V and J are TRBV9 and TRBJ2-1, with TRBD2 matching 10 bases. Germline CDR1 and CDR2: SGDLS and YYNGEE. The CDR3 consists of 15 residues. V was pared by 2 bases and J by 6 bases, with 5 bases of the junction left unmatched. The CDR3 DNA is TGTGCCAGCAGCGTTACTAGCGGGGAAGTCAATGAGCAGTTCTTC. Translating gives CASSVTSGEVNEQFF.

This clone was counted between two and nine times. The rearrangement uses TRBV19 and TRBJ2-2, with 9 bases aligning to TRBD2. CDR3 length equals 15 residues. The trim removed 7 bases at V and 4 bases at J, leaving 7 bases unmatched. Germline loops: CDR1 LNHDA, CDR2 SQIVND (reference sequence). CDR3 protein: CASKGGLASTGELFF. The CDR3 DNA reads TGTGCCAGTAAAGGGGGACTAGCTAGCACCGGGGAGCTGTTTTTT.

This sequence joins TRBV7-2 and TRBJ2-5, with D possibly TRBD1 on 6 matching bases. CDR1 SGHTA and CDR2 FQGNSA come from the germline V gene. The CDR3 length is 15 residues. V lost 4 bases and J 1 base, leaving 13 bases between the germline ends. This CDR3 reads CASSSRTGPQETQYF. DNA for the CDR3: TGTGCCAGCAGCTCCCGCACAGGGCCCCAAGAGACCCAGTACTTC.

This clone was seen only a few times. The J gene is TRBJ2-7, the V gene TRBV2, with 9 positions matching TRBD1. This CDR3 is 12 amino acids long. V dropped 4 bases and J dropped 8; count of bases not matched to a gene: 3. CDR1 SNHLY and CDR2 FYNNEI come from the germline V gene. CDR3 bases: TGTGCCAGCAGTGTACAGGGGGCCAAGCAGTACTTC. Its protein product is CASSVQGAKQYF. Based on the CDR3 plus reference TRBV2 and TRBJ2-7, the full variable domain is EPEVTQTPSHQVTQMGQEVILRCVPISNHLYFYWYRQILGQKVEFLVSFYNNEISEKSEIFDDQFSVERPDGSNFTLKIRSTKLEDSAMYFCASSVQGAKQYFGPGTRLTVT.